The clone carrying this T cell receptor (beta chain) was counted ten times or more. The target antigen is unknown. TCRdb re-called the multiplex PCR reads with MiXCR, one entry per CDR3 protein. The table shows more than 200,000 distinct CDR3 sequences, with approximately 30% occurring only once. The germline gives CDR1 SGHVS, CDR2 FNYEAQ. The CDR3 extends over 16 amino acids. The J segment lost 9 bases and the V segment lost 3 bases, leaving 13 bases of the junction unmatched. These data belong to a study of breast tumors, draining lymph nodes, adjacent tissues. General study results and limits: Compared with basal-like, luminal-like tumors shared significantly more repertoire with nontumor tissue. Tumor T cell lymph node origin was a supported hypothesis, not proven. Most tumor T cells seemingly derive from lymph node, then expand in tumor. Tumors had less TCR diversity than lymph nodes, more than nontumor tissue.

Axillary draining lymph nodes of breast cancer patients supplied the node samples. What was sequenced was axillary lymph node tissue. The sequence derives from a female donor with breast cancer. Some clones in this sample may be carry-over from other donors' samples. This chain uses TRBV7-6 with TRBJ2-1; 8 positions match TRBD2. CDR3 coding DNA: TGTGCCAGCAGCTTCCCTCCAGCGGGAGAGTTCAGTGAGCAGTTCTTC. Protein sequence: CASSFPPAGEFSEQFF.